This TCR beta chain was sequenced in a study of blood T cell repertoires in COVID-19. Study in general: Samples came from the United States, Italy and Spain, spanning acute and convalescent COVID-19. PBMCs, B-cell-depleted T cells, or T cells provided the cDNA or gDNA that made up the material.

The CDR3 is made up of 15 amino acids. Trimming cost V 3 bases and J 6 bases, with 16 bases left between them. Germline V CDR1 and CDR2: SGHNT, YENEEA. Original methodology: Estimates of nucleated cell counts were drawn from the amplification of reference gene primers. Data came from immunoSEQ multiplex PCR; TCRdb stores just in-frame clones and leaves some out. The V and J calls and the clone size are those of that table, but D and trimming were determined from the DNA. The sample has 450,000 to 500,000 clones; over 75% are singletons. Material: peripheral blood. This clonotype was sampled from a human donor in a cohort sampled during active COVID-19. The chain has TRBV11-3 and TRBJ2-3; possible D gene TRBD2, 7 bases. The CDR3, as DNA: TGTGCCAGCAGCTTCCGGAGAGGGGGGGATGATACGCAGTATTTT. It is translated as CASSFRRGGDDTQYF.